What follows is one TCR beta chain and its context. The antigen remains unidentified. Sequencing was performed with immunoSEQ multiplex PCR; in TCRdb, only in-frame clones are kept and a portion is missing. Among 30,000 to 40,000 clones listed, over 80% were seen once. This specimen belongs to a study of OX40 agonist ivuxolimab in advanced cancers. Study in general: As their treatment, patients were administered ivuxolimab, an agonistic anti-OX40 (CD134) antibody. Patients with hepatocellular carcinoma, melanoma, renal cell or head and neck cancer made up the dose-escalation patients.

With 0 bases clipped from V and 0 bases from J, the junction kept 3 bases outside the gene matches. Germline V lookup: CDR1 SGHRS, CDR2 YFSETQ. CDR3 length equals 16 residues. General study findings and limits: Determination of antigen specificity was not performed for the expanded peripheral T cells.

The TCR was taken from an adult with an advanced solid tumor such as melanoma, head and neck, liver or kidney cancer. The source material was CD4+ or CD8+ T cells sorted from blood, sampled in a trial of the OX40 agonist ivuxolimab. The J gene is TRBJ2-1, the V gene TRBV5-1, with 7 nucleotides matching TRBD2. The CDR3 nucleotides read TGCGCCAGCAGCTTGGGTCTAGCGGCCTCCTACAATGAGCAGTTCTTC. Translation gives CASSLGLAASYNEQFF. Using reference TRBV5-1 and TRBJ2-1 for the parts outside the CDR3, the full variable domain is KAGVTQTPRYLIKTRGQQVTLSCSPISGHRSVSWYQQTPGQGLQFLFEYFSETQRNKGNFPGRFSGRQFSNSRSEMNVSTLELGDSALYLCASSLGLAASYNEQFFGPGTRLTVL.